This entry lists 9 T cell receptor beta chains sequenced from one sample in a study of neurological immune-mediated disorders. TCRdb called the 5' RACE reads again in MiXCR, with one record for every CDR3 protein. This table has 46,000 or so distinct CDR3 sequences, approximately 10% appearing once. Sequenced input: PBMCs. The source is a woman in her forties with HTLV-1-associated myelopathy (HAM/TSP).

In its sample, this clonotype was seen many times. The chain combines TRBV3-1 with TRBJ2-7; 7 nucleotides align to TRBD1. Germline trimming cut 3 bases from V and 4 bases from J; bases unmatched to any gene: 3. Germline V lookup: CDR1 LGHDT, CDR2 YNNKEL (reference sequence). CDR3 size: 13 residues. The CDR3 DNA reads TGTGCCAGCAGCCACCGACAGGGTTACGAGCAGTACTTC. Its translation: CASSHRQGYEQYF.

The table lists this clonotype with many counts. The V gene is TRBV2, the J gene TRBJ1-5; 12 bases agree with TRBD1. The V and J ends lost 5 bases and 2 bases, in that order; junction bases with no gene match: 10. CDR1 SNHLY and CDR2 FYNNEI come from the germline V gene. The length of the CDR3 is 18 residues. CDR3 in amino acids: CASSLRGQGAVGNQPQHF. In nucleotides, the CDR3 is TGTGCCAGCAGTCTTAGGGGACAGGGGGCCGTCGGCAATCAGCCCCAGCATTTT.

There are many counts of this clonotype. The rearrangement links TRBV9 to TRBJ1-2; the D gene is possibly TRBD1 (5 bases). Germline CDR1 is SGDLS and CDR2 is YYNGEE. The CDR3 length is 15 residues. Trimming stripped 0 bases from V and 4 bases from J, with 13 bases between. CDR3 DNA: TGTGCCAGCAGCGTAGCCAAGACAGTTTCCTATGGCTACACCTTC. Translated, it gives CASSVAKTVSYGYTF.

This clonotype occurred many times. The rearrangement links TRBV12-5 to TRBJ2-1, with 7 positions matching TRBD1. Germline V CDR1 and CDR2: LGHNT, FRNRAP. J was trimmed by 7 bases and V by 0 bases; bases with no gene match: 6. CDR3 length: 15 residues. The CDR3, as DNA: TGTGCTAGTGGTTTGGTACTTGGCAGGGGGAATGAGCAGTTCTTC. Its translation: CASGLVLGRGNEQFF. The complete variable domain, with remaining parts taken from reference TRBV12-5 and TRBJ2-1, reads DARVTQTPRHKVTEMGQEVTMRCQPILGHNTVFWYRQTMMQGLELLAYFRNRAPLDDSGMPKDRFSAEMPDATLATLKIQPSEPRDSAVYFCASGLVLGRGNEQFFGPGTRLTVL.

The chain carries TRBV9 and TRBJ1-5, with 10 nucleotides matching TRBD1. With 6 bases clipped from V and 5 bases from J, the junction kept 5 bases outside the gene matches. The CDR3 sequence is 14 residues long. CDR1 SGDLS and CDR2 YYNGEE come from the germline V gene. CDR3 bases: TGTGCCAGCATCCGAGGGACAGGGGATCAGCCCCAGCATTTT. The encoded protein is CASIRGTGDQPQHF.

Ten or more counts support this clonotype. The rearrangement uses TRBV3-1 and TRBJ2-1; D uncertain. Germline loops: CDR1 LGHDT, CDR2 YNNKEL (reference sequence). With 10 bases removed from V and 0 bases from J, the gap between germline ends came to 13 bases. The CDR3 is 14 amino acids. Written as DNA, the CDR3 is TGTGCCACCCATGGGTCTCGCTCCTACAATGAGCAGTTCTTC. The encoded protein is CATHGSRSYNEQFF.

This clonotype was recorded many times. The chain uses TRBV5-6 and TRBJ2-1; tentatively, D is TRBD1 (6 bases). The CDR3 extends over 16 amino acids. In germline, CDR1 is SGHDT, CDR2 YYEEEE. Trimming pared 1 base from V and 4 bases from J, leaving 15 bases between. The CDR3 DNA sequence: TGTGCCAGCAGCTTGCGAGGCAGGGGCGTTTACAATGAGCAGTTCTTC. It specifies CASSLRGRGVYNEQFF.

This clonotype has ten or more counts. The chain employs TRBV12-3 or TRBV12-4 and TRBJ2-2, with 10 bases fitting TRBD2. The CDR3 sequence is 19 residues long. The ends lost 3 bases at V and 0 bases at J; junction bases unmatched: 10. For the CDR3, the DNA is TGTGCCAGCAGTTTCCTCACCTTAGCGGGGGGCCCGAACACCGGGGAGCTGTTTTTT. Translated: CASSFLTLAGGPNTGELFF.

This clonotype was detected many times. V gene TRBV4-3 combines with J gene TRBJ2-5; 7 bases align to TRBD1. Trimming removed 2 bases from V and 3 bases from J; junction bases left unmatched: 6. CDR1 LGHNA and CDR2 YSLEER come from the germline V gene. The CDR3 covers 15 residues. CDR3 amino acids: CASSQMGTAEETQYF. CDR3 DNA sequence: TGCGCCAGCAGCCAAATGGGGACAGCGGAAGAGACCCAGTACTTC.